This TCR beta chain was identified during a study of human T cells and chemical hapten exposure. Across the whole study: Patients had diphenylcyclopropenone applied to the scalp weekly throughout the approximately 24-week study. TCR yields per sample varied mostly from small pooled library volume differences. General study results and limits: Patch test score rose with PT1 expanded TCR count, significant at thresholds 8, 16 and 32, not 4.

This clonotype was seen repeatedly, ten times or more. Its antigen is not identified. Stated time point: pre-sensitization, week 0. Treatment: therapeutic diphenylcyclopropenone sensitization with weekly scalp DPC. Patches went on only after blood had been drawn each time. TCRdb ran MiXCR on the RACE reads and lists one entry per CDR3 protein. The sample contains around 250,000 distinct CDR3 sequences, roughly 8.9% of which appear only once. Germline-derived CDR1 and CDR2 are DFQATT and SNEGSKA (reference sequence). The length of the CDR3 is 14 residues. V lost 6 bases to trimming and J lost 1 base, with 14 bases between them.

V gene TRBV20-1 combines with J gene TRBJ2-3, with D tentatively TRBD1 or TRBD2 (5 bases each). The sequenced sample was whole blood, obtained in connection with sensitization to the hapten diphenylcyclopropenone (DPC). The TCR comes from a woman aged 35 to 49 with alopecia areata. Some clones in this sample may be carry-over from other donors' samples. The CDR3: CSALGEKGTDTQYF. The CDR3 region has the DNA TGCAGTGCCTTGGGGGAGAAGGGCACAGATACGCAGTATTTT.